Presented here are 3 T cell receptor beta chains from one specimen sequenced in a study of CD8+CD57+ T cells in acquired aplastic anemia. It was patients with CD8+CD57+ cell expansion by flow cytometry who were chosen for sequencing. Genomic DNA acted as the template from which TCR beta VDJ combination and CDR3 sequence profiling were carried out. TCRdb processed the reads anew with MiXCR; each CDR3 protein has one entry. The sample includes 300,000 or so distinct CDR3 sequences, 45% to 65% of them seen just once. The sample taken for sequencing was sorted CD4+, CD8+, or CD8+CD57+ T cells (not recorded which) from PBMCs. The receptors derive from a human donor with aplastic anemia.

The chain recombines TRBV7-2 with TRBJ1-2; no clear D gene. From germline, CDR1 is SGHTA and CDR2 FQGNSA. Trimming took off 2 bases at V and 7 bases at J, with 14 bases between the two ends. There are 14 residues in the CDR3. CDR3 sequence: CASSLLLAGAGYTF. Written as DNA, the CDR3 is TGTGCCAGCAGCTTACTGTTGGCAGGCGCTGGCTACACCTTC.

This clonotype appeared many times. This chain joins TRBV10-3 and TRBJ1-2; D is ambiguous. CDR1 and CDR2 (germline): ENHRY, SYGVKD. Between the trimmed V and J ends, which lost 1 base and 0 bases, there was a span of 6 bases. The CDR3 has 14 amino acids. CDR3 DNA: TGTGCCATCAGTGAGTACAGCCCTAACTATGGCTACACCTTC. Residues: CAISEYSPNYGYTF.

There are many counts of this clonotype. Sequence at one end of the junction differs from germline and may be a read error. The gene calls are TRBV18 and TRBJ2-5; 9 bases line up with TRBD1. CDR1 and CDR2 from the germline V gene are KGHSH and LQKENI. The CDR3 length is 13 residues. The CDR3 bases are TGTGCCAGCTCTCCACAGGGGGCGGAGACCCAGTACTTC. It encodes CASSPQGAETQYF.